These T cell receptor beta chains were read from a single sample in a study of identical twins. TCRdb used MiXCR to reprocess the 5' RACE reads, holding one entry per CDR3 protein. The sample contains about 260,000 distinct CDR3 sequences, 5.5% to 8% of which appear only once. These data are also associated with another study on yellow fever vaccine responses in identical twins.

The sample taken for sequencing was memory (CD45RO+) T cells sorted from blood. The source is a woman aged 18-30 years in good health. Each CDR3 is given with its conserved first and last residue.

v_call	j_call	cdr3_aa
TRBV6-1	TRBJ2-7	CASSPVNLRGPRDEQYF
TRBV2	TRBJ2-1	CASTMGVGEQFF
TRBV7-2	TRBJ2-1	CASSRTVNEQFF
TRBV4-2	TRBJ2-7	CASSPPGGLGSYEQYF
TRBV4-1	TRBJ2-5	CASSQGTGVETQYF
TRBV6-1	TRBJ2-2	CASSEASGYTGELFF
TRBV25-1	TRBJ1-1	CASTEGTNTEAFF
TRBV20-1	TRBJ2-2	CSATGQTNTGELFF
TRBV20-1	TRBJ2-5	CSAGTASGETQYF
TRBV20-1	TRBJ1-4	CSAQGARRDEKLFF
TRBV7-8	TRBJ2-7	CASSLGDRNSYEQYF
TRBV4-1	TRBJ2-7	CASSRGGTRNYEQYF
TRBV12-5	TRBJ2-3	CASGLGVLAGSTDTQYF
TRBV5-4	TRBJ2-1	CASSRQGASNEQFF
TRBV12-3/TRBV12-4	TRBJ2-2	CASSFAGATGELFF
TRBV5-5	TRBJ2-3	CASSLVTSGYTDTQYF
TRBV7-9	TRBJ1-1	CASSQTPADQAFF
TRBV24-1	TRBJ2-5	CATSAGQGKETQYF
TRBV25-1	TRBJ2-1	CASSSWTYNEQFF
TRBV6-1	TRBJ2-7	CASITGTSTYEQYF
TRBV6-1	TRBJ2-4	CASSGTSGGDDIQYF
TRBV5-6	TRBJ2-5	CASSFQQGSETQYF
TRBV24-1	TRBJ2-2	CATTASGGGTGELFF
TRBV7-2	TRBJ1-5	CASSPPGTGRQPQHF
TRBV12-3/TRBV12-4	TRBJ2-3	CASSLWGGGPSTDTQYF
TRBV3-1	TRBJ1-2	CASTAGTGYLGYTF
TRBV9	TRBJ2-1	CASSVGTSGRGDEQFF
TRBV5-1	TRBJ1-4	CASSLDGQVNEKLFF
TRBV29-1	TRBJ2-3	CSVELNLASTDTQYF
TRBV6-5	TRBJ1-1	CASSSRGGGSHTEAFF
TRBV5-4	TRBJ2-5	CASSLAKVAGHKRPNQETQYF
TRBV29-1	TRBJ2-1	CSVLSSGNEQFF
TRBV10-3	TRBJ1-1	CAISDPGFTEAFF
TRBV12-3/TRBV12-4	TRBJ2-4	CASSLNQNIQYF
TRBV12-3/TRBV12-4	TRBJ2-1	CASSLRLAVYNEQFF
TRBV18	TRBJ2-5	CASSPTSQETQYF
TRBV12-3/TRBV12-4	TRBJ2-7	CASSHETYEQYF
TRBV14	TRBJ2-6	CASSRRTLISSGANVLTF
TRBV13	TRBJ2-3	CASSRRDSSTDTQYF
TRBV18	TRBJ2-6	CASSPPGGANVLTF
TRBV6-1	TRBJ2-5	CASRLRRGSQETQYF
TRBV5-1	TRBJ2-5	CASSLVPSGGYETQYF
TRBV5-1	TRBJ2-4	CASSLGGSLENIQYF
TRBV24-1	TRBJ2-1	CATSDFGAGGDYEQFF
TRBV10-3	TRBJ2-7	CAISESRLEAGKNEQYF
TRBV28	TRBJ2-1	CASSFRGITWGEQFF
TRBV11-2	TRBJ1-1	CASSLVRNTEAFF
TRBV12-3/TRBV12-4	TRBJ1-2	CASSFFGYTEGYGYTF
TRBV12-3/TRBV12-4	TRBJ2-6	CASRGQNSGANVLTF